The sequence of this TCR beta chain was determined in a study of early T cells in non-severe SARS-CoV-2 infection (dated by TCRdb to about 2021). At the level of the whole study: TCR sequencing used bulk RNA from unsorted whole blood, so alpha and beta chains could not be paired. Broad study findings and their caveats: VDJdb matching was skewed toward anti-spike CD8 responses, so virus-specific expansions were likely underestimated and private and CD4 specificities were missed.

Set within a cohort of healthcare workers in London, UK, this nested case-control study involved weekly PCR testing of nasopharyngeal swabs along with blood sampling. Between 23 and 31 March 2020, the week of the UK lockdown, healthcare workers were enrolled and then followed up weekly for as long as 16 weeks. The library was built by means of 5' RACE. For sequencing, a NextSeq 500 was employed. The TCR library protocol attached unique molecular identifiers to individual cDNA molecules to correct for sequencing error and PCR bias. Both TCR alpha and beta chains were sequenced, and tight co-correlation was observed between alpha and beta sequence abundances in each sample. The original methods were these. Decombinator V4 was used to perform V gene, J gene and CDR3 annotation of TCR sequences. Expanded TCRs were defined as changing significantly between any two time points under a Poisson model with p below 0.0001. TCR abundances were normalised to the total number of TCRs sequenced per sample and were expressed as counts per million. TRAV1-2 paired with TRAJ12, TRAJ20 or TRAJ33 defined MAIT TCRs, while TRAV10 paired with TRAJ18 defined iNKT TCRs. VDJdb, accessed on 1 November 2021, was searched for TCRs annotated for CMV, EBV and SARS-CoV-2, and TCRs annotated for more than one antigen were excluded. The raw public data were reprocessed by TCRdb itself: fastp quality trimming at Q25, MiXCR clonotype calling, in-frame beta chains only. Every distinct CDR3 protein forms one entry, paired with its most common genes and DNA. The V and J calls come from TCRdb's annotation, not from the publication. The sample table shows approximately 48,000 distinct CDR3 sequences, and around 6.5% are seen once. The biggest ten clones account for about 2.8% of the sample.

From a lookup of the germline V gene, CDR1 and CDR2 are SGDLS and YYNGEE. The V and J ends are trimmed by 2 bases and 4 bases, leaving 15 bases between them. CDR3 length: 15 amino acids, cysteine to phenylalanine. The entry retains the CDR3 DNA only, 45 bases that are in frame from base 1. The sample holds many counts of this clonotype. Which antigen it targets is not known. Nothing much larger sits one base from this clone, and base qualities are not available. Recombination joined TRBV9 with TRBJ1-1; the D segment could be TRBD1, given 5 matching bases. This TCR was recovered from an adult who was a healthcare worker with PCR-confirmed SARS-CoV-2 infection or an uninfected control (not recorded which). The material was whole blood, obtained at baseline. The nucleotides are TGTGCCAGCAGCGTTTCACTAAAAGACAGCACTGAAGCTTTCTTT. This translates into CASSVSLKDSTEAFF.